By frequency, the clone carrying this T cell receptor (beta chain) is medium-sized. Its antigen is currently unknown. Carbamazepine had induced Stevens-Johnson syndrome or toxic epidermal necrolysis in the sequenced donors. Blood repertoires came from roughly five Han Chinese and six or seven European CBZ-SJS/TEN patients. The iRepertoire multiplex PCR system with TCR subtype-specific primers built both bulk and single-cell libraries. Reanalyzing the multiplex PCR reads, TCRdb keeps one entry per CDR3 protein, without DNA. The ten top clones account for 11% to 15%, within a sample of more than 1,500 distinct CDR3 sequences. The sample is drawn from a study of T cells in severe cutaneous drug reactions. This CDR3 has 16 residues. The germline gives CDR1 SNHLY, CDR2 FYNNEI. Study results and limitations: A public TCRbeta CDR3 appeared in all seven CBZ-SJS/TEN blister samples, averaging roughly 14%.

This TCR came from a human donor with Stevens-Johnson syndrome, a severe cutaneous drug reaction. V is TRBV2 and J is TRBJ2-3. Sequencing input: PBMCs. This CDR3 reads CASSENGVAGTGTQYF.